This entry describes one T cell receptor (beta chain). These data originate in a study of blood T cells in healthy people across ages. CDR3 length equals 13 residues. Germline CDR1 SQVTM, CDR2 ANQGSEA. V lost 2 bases to trimming and J lost 2 bases, with 9 bases between them. A second about 7 to 11 cycle PCR used barcoded and J-beta primers. Using its own MiXCR run on the 5' RACE reads, TCRdb lists one record per CDR3 protein. Of some 710,000 distinct CDR3 sequences in the sample, about half were seen once. The chain joins TRBV29-1 to TRBJ1-1, with D possibly being TRBD1 (5 bases). This sequence originates from an elderly man in good health. The sample was blood. CDR3 nucleotides: TGCAGCGTTGAACAGGGCATCAACACTGAAGCTTTCTTT. Translating it yields CSVEQGINTEAFF.